The T cell receptor (beta chain) under discussion was sequenced for a study of patients and donors after allogeneic stem cell transplantation. The CDR3 contains 16 residues. V lost 0 bases to trimming and J lost 4 bases, with 17 bases between them. Germline CDR1 is SGDLS and CDR2 is YYNGEE. This clonotype appeared a few times. TCRdb fed the RT-PCR reads into MiXCR, producing one record per CDR3 protein. Of some 880,000 distinct CDR3 sequences in the sample, more than 15% were seen once. V gene TRBV9 combines with J gene TRBJ2-7; D is possibly TRBD1 (6 bases). The sample taken for sequencing was blood, either unsorted or a sorted T cell fraction (not recorded which). The TCR comes from a human donor who was either an allogeneic HSCT recipient or a stem cell or donor lymphocyte infusion donor (not recorded which). It is not recorded whose cells these are; they may come from a transplant donor. DNA of the CDR3: TGTGCCAGCAGCGTAGCCGCTTACAGGGAACCGTACGAGCAGTACTTC. Residues: CASSVAAYREPYEQYF.